Below are 16 T cell receptor beta chains sequenced from a single sample in a study of T-cell memory formation after mild COVID-19. TCRdb passed the 5' RACE reads through MiXCR, listing each CDR3 protein once. The sample holds 580,000 or so distinct CDR3 sequences, around 15% seen once. Sequencing was done on a sample of PBMCs or a T cell subset sorted from them (not recorded which). Every receptor here comes from an adult woman who had mild COVID-19 (a few samples of this study predate the infection). Cell type and time point are not known.

The chain employs TRBV6-1 and TRBJ2-2; a possible D gene is TRBD1 (5 bases). CDR3 length: 13 residues. Trimming took 7 bases from V and 6 from J, leaving 12 bases between them. From germline, CDR1 is MNHNS and CDR2 SASEGT. The CDR3 loop reads CASKGARAGELFF. CDR3 DNA sequence: TGTGCCAGCAAAGGGGCAAGGGCCGGGGAGCTGTTTTTT.

This clonotype was detected only a few times. The rearrangement uses TRBV29-1 and TRBJ1-1; weak D call: TRBD1 (5 bases). This CDR3 has 9 amino acids. Germline CDR1 is SQVTM and CDR2 is ANQGSEA. The CDR3 loop is CTGGTEAFF. The CDR3 DNA reads as TGCACCGGGGGCACTGAAGCTTTCTTT.

The rearrangement joins TRBV7-9 to TRBJ2-7; the D gene is possibly TRBD1 (6 bases). Germline CDR1 reads SEHNR; CDR2 reads FQNEAQ (reference sequence). The CDR3 loop spans 14 amino acids. V lost 5 bases, J lost 3 bases, and 14 bases lay in between. CDR3 region: CASSPEGGGYEQYF. The CDR3 DNA follows: TGTGCCAGCAGCCCCGAAGGGGGTGGCTACGAGCAGTACTTC.

This chain uses TRBV12-3 or TRBV12-4 with TRBJ1-6; perhaps TRBD1 as D (5 bases). CDR3 length equals 12 residues. Trimming removed 8 bases at V and 12 bases at J, with 14 bases between. CDR3 loop: CASAGTSLPLHF. CDR3 nucleotides: TGTGCCAGCGCAGGGACCAGCTTACCCCTCCACTTT.

This clonotype showed up many times. This chain uses TRBV7-2 with TRBJ2-1, with unresolved D. Germline-derived CDR1 and CDR2 are SGHTA and FQGNSA. This CDR3 spans 13 amino acids. V was cut by 1 base and J by 5 bases, with 6 bases left in between. The CDR3 is CASSLERNNEQFF. The CDR3 DNA follows: TGTGCCAGCAGCTTAGAACGGAACAATGAGCAGTTCTTC.

V and J are TRBV28 and TRBJ1-2; 8 nucleotides match TRBD1. This CDR3 is 17 amino acids long. V shed 2 bases and J 2 bases; nucleotides not matched to a gene: 10. The germline V gene has CDR1 MDHEN and CDR2 SYDVKM. CDR3 protein: CASSLRRSGGGNYGYTF. Here the CDR3 DNA reads TGTGCCAGCAGTTTACGGCGTTCAGGGGGCGGGAACTATGGCTACACCTTC.

Of note for this clonotype: At one of its ends the junction is not consistent with the germline gene, which may arise from a read error. The chain recombines TRBV5-1 with TRBJ2-2, with D perhaps matching TRBD1 (6 bases). CDR3 length: 15 residues. Germline CDR1 is SGHRS and CDR2 is YFSETQ. In DNA form, the CDR3 reads TGCGCCAGCAGCTTGGGGGGGCTGAACCCCGGGGAGCTGTTTTTT. This sequence encodes CASSLGGLNPGELFF.

This rearrangement joins TRBV5-1 to TRBJ2-1; 10 bases are a match to TRBD2. The CDR3 covers 16 residues. J gave up 2 bases and V 3 bases, and 5 bases lay outside the gene matches. Germline V gene sequence: CDR1 SGHRS, CDR2 YFSETQ. In nucleotides, the CDR3 is TGCGCCAGCAGCTCAATGCTAGCGGGAGCCTACAATGAGCAGTTCTTC. Encoded protein: CASSSMLAGAYNEQFF.

Many counts were recorded for this clonotype. V is TRBV24-1 and J is TRBJ2-1; 10 bases match TRBD2. The CDR3 totals 16 residues. The germline V gene has CDR1 KGHDR and CDR2 SFDVKD. V was clipped by 3 bases and J by 7 bases; unmatched bases: 8. CDR3 sequence reads: CATSDRTSGFLNEQFF. CDR3 in DNA: TGTGCCACCAGTGATAGGACTAGCGGATTCTTAAATGAGCAGTTCTTC.

V and J are TRBV9 and TRBJ2-5, with no clear D. The CDR3 runs 12 residues. V was trimmed by 2 bases and J by 5 bases, leaving 7 bases between them. Germline V gene data show CDR1 as SGDLS and CDR2 as YYNGEE. The CDR3 protein is CASSVVEETQYF. The CDR3 coding sequence is TGTGCCAGCAGCGTTGTGGAGGAGACCCAGTACTTC.

The CDR3 DNA is TGTGCCAGCAGTTTACGACAGGGAGGGTGGGATACGCAGTATTTT. This sequence encodes CASSLRQGGWDTQYF. V is TRBV2 and J is TRBJ2-3; possibly TRBD1 or TRBD2 for D (7 bases each). The CDR3 length is 15 residues. V dropped 5 bases and J dropped 6 bases, with 18 bases sitting between them. Per the germline V gene, CDR1 is SNHLY and CDR2 is FYNNEI.

This clonotype has just a few counts. J is TRBJ2-1 and V is TRBV7-2; a possible D gene is TRBD2 (6 bases). Germline-derived CDR1 and CDR2 are SGHTA and FQGNSA. This CDR3 has 15 residues. V lost 2 bases and J 9 bases, leaving 17 bases between the germline ends. The CDR3 sequence: CASSLMGVGGGEQFF. CDR3 in DNA: TGTGCCAGCAGCTTAATGGGAGTGGGGGGTGGTGAGCAGTTCTTC.

The chain recombines TRBV29-1 with TRBJ2-7, with 11 bases aligning to TRBD2. The germline CDR1 and CDR2 sequences are SQVTM and ANQGSEA. V dropped 4 bases and J dropped 4; count of bases not matched to a gene: 12. The CDR3 runs 16 residues. This CDR3 reads CSVARDPGLAAYEQYF. The CDR3 coding sequence is TGCAGCGTTGCAAGGGACCCGGGACTAGCGGCTTACGAGCAGTACTTC.

The chain combines TRBV14 with TRBJ1-1; 8 bases line up with TRBD1. The CDR3 has 15 amino acids. The junction had 8 bases not matched to a gene; V was cut back by 4 bases and J by 4 bases. Germline CDR1 is SGHDN and CDR2 is FVKESK. The CDR3: CASSRTTGGSTEAFF. The CDR3 DNA reads TGTGCCAGCAGCCGGACCACAGGGGGAAGCACTGAAGCTTTCTTT.

This chain uses TRBV7-3 with TRBJ2-1, with 7 bases aligning to TRBD2. Per germline, CDR1 SGHTA and CDR2 FQGTGA. The CDR3 spans 17 residues. The V segment lost 5 bases and the J segment 5 bases; nucleotides outside the gene matches: 15. In DNA form, the CDR3 reads TGTGCCAGCAGCGTTAATTTTGGGACTAAACAAAACAATGAGCAGTTCTTC. Its protein is CASSVNFGTKQNNEQFF.

This clonotype was detected only once. The chain combines TRBV5-1 with TRBJ2-1; D could derive from TRBD1 or TRBD2 (5 bases each). The CDR3 sequence is 14 residues long. Looked up from germline, CDR1 is SGHRS and CDR2 is YFSETQ. V was clipped by 4 bases and J by 5 bases, with 13 bases between them. CDR3 DNA sequence: TGCGCCAGCAGCCCGGGGCAGGTGAACAATGAGCAGTTCTTC. This gives the protein CASSPGQVNNEQFF.